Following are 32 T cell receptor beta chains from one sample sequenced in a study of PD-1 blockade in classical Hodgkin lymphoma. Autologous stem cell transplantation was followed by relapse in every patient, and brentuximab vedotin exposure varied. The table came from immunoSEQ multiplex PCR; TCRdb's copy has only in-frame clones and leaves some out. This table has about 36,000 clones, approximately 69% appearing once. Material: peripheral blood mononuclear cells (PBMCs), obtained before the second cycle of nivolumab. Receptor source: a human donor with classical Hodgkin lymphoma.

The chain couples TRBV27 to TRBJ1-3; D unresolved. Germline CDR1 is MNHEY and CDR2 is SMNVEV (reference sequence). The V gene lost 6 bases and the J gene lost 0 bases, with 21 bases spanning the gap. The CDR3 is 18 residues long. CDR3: CASSQRLVRGLSGNTIYF. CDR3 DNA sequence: TGTGCCAGCAGCCAACGTCTGGTCAGAGGCCTCTCTGGAAACACCATATATTTT.

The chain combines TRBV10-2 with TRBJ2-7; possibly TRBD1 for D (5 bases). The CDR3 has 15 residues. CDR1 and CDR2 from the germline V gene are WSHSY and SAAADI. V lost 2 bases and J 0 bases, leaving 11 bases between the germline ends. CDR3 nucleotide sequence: TGCGCCAGCAGTGAGCCGGACAAGGGCTCCTACGAGCAGTACTTC. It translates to CASSEPDKGSYEQYF.

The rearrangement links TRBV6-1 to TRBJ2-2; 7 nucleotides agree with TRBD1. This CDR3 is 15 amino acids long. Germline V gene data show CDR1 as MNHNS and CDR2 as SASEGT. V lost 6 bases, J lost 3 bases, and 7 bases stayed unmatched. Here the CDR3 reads CASRLRTGDTGELFF. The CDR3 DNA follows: TGTGCCAGCAGACTAAGGACAGGCGACACCGGGGAGCTGTTTTTT.

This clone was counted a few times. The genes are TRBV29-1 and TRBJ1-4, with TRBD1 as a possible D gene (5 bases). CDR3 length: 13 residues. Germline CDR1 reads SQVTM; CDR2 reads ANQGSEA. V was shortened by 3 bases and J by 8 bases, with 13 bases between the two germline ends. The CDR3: CSVEVQGREKLFF. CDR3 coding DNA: TGCAGCGTTGAGGTGCAGGGTAGGGAAAAACTGTTTTTT. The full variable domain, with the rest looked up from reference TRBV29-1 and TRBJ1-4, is SAVISQKPSRDICQRGTSLTIQCQVDSQVTMMFWYRQQPGQSLTLIATANQGSEATYESGFVIDKFPISRPNLTFSTLTVSNMSPEDSSIYLCSVEVQGREKLFFGSGTQLSVL.

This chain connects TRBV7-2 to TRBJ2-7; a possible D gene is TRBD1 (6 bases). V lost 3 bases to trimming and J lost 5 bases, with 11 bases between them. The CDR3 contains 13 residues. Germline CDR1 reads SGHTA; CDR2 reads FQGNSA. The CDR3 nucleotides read TGTGCCAGCAGCTTGAACAGGGTCCACGAGCAGTACTTC. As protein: CASSLNRVHEQYF.

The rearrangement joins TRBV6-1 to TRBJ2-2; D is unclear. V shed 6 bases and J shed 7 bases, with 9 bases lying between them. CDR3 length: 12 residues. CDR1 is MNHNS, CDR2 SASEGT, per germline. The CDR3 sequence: CASRTRVGELFF. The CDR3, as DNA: TGTGCCAGCAGGACTCGTGTCGGGGAGCTGTTTTTT.

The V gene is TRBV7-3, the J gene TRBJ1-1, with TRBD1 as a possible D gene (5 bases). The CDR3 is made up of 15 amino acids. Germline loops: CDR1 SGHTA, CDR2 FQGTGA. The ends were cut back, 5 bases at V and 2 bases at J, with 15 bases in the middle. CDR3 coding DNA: TGTGCCAGCAGCCCGCGGGAGGGGCGAAACACTGAAGCTTTCTTT. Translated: CASSPREGRNTEAFF.

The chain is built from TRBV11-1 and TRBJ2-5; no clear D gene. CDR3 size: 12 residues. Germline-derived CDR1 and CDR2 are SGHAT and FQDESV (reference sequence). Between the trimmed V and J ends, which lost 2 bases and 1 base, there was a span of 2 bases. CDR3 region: CASSLIQETQYF. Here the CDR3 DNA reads TGTGCCAGCAGCTTAATCCAAGAGACCCAGTACTTC.

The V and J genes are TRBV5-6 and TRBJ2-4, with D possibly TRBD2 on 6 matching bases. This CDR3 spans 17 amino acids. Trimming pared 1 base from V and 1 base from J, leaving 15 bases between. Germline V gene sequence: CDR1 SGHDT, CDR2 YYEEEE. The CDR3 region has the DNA TGTGCCAGCAGCTTGAGATTTTTTCGGGGGGCCAAAAACATTCAGTACTTC. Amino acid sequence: CASSLRFFRGAKNIQYF.

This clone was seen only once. CDR3 nucleotides: TGTGCCAGCAGTTACACCCCAGGGGGAGTAGGTTCACCCCTCCACTTT. This codes for CASSYTPGGVGSPLHF. This chain links TRBV6-6 with TRBJ1-6, with TRBD1 identical over 7 bases. Trimming took 2 bases from V and 9 from J; bases not matched to a gene: 10. Germline lookup yields CDR1 MNHNY and CDR2 SVGAGI (reference sequence). The CDR3 is 16 amino acids.

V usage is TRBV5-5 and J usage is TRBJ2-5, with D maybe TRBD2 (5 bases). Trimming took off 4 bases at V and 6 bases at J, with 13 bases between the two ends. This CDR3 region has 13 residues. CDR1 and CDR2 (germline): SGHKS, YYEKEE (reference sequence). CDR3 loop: CASSLIGEKTQYF. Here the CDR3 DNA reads TGTGCCAGCAGCCTGATCGGGGAGAAGACCCAGTACTTC.

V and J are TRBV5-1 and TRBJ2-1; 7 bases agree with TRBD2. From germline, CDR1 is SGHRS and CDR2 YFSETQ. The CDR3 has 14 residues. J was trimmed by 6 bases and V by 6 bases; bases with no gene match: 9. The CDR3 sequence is CASTRGGGRNEQFF. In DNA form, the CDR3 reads TGCGCCAGCACCCGGGGCGGGGGACGCAATGAGCAGTTCTTC.

For the CDR3, the DNA is TGTGCCAGCAGTTACTCGTTCGGGGGGGCAACAGATACGCAGTATTTT. Residues: CASSYSFGGATDTQYF. The chain recombines TRBV6-5 with TRBJ2-3; TRBD2 aligns across 8 bases. CDR1 MNHEY and CDR2 SVGAGI come from the germline V gene. This CDR3 spans 16 amino acids. V was pared by 0 bases and J by 3 bases, with 5 bases of the junction left unmatched.

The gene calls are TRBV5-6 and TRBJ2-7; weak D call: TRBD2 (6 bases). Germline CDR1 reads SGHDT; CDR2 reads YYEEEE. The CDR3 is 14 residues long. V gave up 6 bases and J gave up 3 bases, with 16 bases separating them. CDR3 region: CASTRGGAGYEQYF. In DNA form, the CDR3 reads TGTGCCAGCACCCGGGGAGGCGCGGGCTACGAGCAGTACTTC.

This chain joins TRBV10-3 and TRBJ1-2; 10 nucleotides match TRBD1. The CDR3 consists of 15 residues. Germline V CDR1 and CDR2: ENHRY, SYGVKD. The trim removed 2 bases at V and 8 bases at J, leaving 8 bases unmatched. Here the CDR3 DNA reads TGTGCCATCAGTGAGGTAGGGACAGGGGATCGAGGCTACACCTTC. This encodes CAISEVGTGDRGYTF.

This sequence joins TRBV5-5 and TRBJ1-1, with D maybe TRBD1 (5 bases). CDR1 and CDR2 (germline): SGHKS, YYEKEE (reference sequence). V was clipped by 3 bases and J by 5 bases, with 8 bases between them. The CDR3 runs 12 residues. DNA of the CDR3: TGTGCCAGCAGCTCCTGGGGGACTGAAGCTTTCTTT. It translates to CASSSWGTEAFF.

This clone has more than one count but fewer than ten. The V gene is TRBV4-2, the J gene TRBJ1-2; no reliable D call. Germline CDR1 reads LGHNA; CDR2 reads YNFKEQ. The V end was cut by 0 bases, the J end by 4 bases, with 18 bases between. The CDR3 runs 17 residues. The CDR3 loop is CASSQDEATKGIYGYTF. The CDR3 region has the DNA TGTGCCAGCAGCCAAGACGAGGCTACCAAAGGGATCTATGGCTACACCTTC.

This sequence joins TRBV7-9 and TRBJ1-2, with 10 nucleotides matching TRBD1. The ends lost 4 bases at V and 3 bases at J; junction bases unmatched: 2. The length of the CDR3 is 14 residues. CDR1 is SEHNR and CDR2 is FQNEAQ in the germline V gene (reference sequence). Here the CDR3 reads CASSSGTGDYGYTF. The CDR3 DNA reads TGTGCCAGCAGCTCCGGGACAGGGGACTATGGCTACACCTTC.

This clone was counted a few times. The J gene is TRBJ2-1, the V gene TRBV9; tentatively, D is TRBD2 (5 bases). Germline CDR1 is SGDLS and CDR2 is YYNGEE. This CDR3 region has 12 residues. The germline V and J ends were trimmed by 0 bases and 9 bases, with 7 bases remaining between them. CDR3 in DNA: TGTGCCAGCAGCGTAGACACTAGTGAGCAGTTCTTC. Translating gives CASSVDTSEQFF.

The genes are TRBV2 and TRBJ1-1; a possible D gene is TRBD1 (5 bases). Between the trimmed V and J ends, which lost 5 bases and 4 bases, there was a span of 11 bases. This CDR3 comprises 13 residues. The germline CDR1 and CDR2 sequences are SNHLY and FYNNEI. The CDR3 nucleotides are TGTGCCAGCAGTTCCAGGGTCCCCACTGAAGCTTTCTTT. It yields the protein CASSSRVPTEAFF.

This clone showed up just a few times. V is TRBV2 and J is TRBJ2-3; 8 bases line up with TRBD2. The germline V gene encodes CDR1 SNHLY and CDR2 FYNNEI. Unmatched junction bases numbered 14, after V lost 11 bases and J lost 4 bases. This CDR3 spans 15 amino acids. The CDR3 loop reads CAGRRISGVADTQYF. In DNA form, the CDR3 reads TGTGCCGGAAGAAGAATTAGCGGGGTAGCAGATACGCAGTATTTT.

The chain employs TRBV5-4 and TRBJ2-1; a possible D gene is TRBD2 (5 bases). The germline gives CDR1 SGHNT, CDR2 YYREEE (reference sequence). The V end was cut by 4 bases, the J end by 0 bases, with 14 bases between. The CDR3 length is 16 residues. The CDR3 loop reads CASSLSPGSSYNEQFF. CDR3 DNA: TGTGCCAGCAGCCTGTCGCCGGGGAGCTCCTACAATGAGCAGTTCTTC.

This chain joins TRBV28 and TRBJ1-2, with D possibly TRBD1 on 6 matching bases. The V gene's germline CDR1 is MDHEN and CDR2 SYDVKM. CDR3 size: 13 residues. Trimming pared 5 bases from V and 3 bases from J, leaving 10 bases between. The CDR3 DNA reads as TGTGCCAGCAGTATTCGACAGGACTATGGCTACACCTTC. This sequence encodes CASSIRQDYGYTF.

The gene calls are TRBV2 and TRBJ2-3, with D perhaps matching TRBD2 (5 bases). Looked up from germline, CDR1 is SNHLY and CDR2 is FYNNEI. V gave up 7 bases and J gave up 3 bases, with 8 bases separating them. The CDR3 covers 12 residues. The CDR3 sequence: CASTGETDTQYF. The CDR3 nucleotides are TGTGCCAGCACCGGGGAGACAGATACGCAGTATTTT.

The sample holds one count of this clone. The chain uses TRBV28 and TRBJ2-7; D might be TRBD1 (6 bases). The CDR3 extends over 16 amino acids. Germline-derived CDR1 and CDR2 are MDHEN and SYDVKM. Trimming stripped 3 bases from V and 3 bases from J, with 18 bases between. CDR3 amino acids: CASSFQGGRGYYEQYF. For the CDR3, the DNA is TGTGCCAGCAGTTTCCAAGGGGGAAGGGGCTACTACGAGCAGTACTTC.

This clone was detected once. The CDR3 reads CASSSWDRGAEKLFF. CDR3 nucleotide sequence: TGTGCCAGCTCGTCCTGGGACAGGGGAGCCGAAAAACTGTTTTTT. The chain uses TRBV27 and TRBJ1-4, with 10 bases lining up with TRBD1. Per the germline V gene, CDR1 is MNHEY and CDR2 is SMNVEV (reference sequence). The CDR3 spans 15 residues. The ends lost 8 bases at V and 8 bases at J; junction bases unmatched: 11. The full variable domain, in which reference TRBV27 and TRBJ1-4 provide the parts outside the CDR3, is EAQVTQNPRYLITVTGKKLTVTCSQNMNHEYMSWYRQDPGLGLRQIYYSMNVEVTDKGDVPEGYKVSRKEKRNFPLILESPSPNQTSLYFCASSSWDRGAEKLFFGSGTQLSVL.

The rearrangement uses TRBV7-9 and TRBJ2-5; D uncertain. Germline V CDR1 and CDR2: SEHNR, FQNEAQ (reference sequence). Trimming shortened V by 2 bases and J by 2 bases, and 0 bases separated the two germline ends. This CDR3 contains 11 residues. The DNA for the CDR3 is TGTGCCAGCAGCTTACAAGAGACCCAGTACTTC. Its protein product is CASSLQETQYF.

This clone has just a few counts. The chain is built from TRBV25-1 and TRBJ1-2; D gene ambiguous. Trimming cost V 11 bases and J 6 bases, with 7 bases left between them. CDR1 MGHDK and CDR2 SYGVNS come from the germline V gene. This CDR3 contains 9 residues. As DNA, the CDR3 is TGTGCCGCAGGAGATGGCTACACCTTC. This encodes CAAGDGYTF.

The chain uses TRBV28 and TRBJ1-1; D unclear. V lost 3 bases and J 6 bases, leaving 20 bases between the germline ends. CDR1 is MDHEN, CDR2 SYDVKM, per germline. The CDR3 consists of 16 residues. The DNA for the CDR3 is TGTGCCAGCAGTTTCGGCCAGGCAGGACGATACGCTGAAGCTTTCTTT. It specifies CASSFGQAGRYAEAFF.

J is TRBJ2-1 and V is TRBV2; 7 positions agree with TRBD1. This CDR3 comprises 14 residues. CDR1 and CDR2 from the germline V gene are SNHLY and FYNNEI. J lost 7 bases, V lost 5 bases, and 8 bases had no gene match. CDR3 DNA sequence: TGTGCCAGCAGTTTGACAGGGCCGGGTAATGAGCAGTTCTTC. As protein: CASSLTGPGNEQFF.

The CDR3 DNA follows: TGTGCCAGCTCACGAGGGCAGCTGATGAACACTGAAGCTTTCTTT. It encodes CASSRGQLMNTEAFF. V gene TRBV18 combines with J gene TRBJ1-1, with no clear D. This CDR3 has 15 residues. Trimming stripped 4 bases from V and 0 bases from J, with 12 bases between. The germline CDR1 and CDR2 sequences are KGHSH and LQKENI. The variable domain in full, with the rest retrieved from reference TRBV18 and TRBJ1-1, is NAGVMQNPRHLVRRRGQEARLRCSPMKGHSHVYWYRQLPEEGLKFMVYLQKENIIDESGMPKERFSAEFPKEGPSILRIQQVVRGDSAAYFCASSRGQLMNTEAFFGQGTRLTVV.

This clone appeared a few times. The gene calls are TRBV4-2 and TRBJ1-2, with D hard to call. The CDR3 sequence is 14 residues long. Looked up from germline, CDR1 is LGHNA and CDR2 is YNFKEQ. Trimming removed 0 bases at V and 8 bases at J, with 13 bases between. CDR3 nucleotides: TGTGCCAGCAGCCAAGATCGGATCCCCTGGGGCTACACCTTC. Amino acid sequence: CASSQDRIPWGYTF.